This paragraph reports one TCR beta chain. This specimen belongs to a study of beta chain features in type 1 diabetes. Every bit of the isolated RNA underwent reverse transcription, so sequencing read expressed TCRB transcripts. Measured with immunoSEQ multiplex PCR; TCRdb has only the in-frame clones, and not every one. Seen here are about 620,000 clones, roughly 16% observed once, and the top ten hold approximately 0.087%. The purity of all sorted populations exceeded 95%. The TCR comes from a man aged 18 to 29 in good health. Sequencing used naive CD4+ T cells from blood.

CDR3 nucleotides: TGTGCCAGCAGCGTCCCCCCCGTGGGACTTTCCTACGAGCAGTACTTC. Amino acid sequence: CASSVPPVGLSYEQYF. V and J are TRBV21-1 and TRBJ2-7; the DNA was not compared with TRBD2, the D call given in the table. TRBV21-1 is a listed pseudogene. CDR3 length equals 16 residues.